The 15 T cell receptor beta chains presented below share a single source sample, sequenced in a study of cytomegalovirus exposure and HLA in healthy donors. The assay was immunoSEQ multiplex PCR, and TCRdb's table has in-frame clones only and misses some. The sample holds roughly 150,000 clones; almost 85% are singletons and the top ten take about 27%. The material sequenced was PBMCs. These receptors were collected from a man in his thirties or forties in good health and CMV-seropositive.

CDR3 region: CASSPTGTSGYTF. The CDR3 region has the DNA TGTGCCAGCAGCCCTACAGGGACATCTGGCTACACCTTC. The chain has TRBV7-9 and TRBJ1-2; TRBD1 is a possible D gene (6 bases). Trimming removed 5 bases from V and 7 bases from J, with 14 bases in between. The CDR3 loop spans 13 amino acids. Germline V lookup: CDR1 SEHNR, CDR2 FQNEAQ (reference sequence).

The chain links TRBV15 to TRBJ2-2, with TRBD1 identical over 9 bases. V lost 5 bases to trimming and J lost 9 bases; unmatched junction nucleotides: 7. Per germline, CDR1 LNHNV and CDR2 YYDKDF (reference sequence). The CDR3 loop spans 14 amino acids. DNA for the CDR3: TGTGCCACCAGCTTTTCGGGACAGGGCAGGGAGCTGTTTTTT. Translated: CATSFSGQGRELFF.

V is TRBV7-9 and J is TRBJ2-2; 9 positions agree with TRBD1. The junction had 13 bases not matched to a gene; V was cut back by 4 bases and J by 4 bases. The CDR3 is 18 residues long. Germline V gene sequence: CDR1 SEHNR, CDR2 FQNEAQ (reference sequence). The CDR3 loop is CASSSRGSGQGSTGELFF. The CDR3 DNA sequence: TGTGCCAGCAGCTCCAGGGGGTCGGGACAGGGAAGCACCGGGGAGCTGTTTTTT. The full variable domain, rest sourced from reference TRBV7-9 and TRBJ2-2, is DTGVSQNPRHKITKRGQNVTFRCDPISEHNRLYWYRQTLGQGPEFLTYFQNEAQLEKSRLLSDRFSAERPKGSFSTLEIQRTEQGDSAMYLCASSSRGSGQGSTGELFFGEGSRLTVL.

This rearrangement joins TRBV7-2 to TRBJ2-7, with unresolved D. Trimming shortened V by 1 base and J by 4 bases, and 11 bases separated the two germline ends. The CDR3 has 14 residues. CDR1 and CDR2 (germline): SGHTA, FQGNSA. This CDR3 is CASSLGPTYYEQYF. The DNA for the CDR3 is TGTGCCAGCAGCTTAGGCCCGACATATTACGAGCAGTACTTC.

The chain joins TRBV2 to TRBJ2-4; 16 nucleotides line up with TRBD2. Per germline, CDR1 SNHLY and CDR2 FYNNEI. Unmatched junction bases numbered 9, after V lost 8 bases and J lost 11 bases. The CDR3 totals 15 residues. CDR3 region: CASQKGTSGREVQYF. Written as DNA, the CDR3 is TGTGCCAGCCAAAAAGGGACTAGCGGGAGGGAAGTTCAGTACTTC.

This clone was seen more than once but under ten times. The CDR3 region has the DNA TGTGCCAGCAGTTACCCCGGACAGGGGGGAATCGACACTGAAGCTTTCTTT. It translates to CASSYPGQGGIDTEAFF. The rearrangement links TRBV6-4 to TRBJ1-1, with TRBD1 matching 10 bases. Germline V lookup: CDR1 MRHNA, CDR2 SNTAGT. CDR3 length: 17 amino acids. V lost 5 bases, J lost 3 bases, and 12 bases stayed unmatched.

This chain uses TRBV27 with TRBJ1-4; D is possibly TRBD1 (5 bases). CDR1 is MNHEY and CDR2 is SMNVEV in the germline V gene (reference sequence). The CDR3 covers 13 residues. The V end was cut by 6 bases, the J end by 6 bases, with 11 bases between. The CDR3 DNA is TGTGCCAGCAGAGGATGGGGCGATGAAAAACTGTTTTTT. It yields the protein CASRGWGDEKLFF. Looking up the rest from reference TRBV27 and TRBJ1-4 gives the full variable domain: EAQVTQNPRYLITVTGKKLTVTCSQNMNHEYMSWYRQDPGLGLRQIYYSMNVEVTDKGDVPEGYKVSRKEKRNFPLILESPSPNQTSLYFCASRGWGDEKLFFGSGTQLSVL.

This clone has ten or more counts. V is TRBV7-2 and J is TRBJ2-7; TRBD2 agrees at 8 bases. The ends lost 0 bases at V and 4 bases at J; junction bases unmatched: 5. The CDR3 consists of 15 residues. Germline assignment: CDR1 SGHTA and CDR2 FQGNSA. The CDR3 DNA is TGTGCCAGCAGCTTAGCGCCGGCTAGCGGGTACGAGCAGTACTTC. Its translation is CASSLAPASGYEQYF.

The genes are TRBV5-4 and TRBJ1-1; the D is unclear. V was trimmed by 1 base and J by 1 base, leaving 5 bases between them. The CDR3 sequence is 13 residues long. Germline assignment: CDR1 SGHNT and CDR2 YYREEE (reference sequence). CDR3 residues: CASSLSWNTEAFF. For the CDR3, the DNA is TGTGCCAGCAGCTTGAGCTGGAACACTGAAGCTTTCTTT.

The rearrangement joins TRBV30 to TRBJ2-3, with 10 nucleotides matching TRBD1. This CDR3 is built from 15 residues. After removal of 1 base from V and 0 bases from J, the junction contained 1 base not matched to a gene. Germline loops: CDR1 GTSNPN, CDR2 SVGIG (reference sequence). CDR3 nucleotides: TGTGCCTGGAGTGGACAGGGGGCGAGCACAGATACGCAGTATTTT. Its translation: CAWSGQGASTDTQYF.

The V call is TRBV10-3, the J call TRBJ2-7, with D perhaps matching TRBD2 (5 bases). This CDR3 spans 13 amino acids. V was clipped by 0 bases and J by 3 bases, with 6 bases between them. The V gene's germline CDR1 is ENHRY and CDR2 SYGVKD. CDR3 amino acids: CAISESGSYEQYF. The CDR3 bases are TGTGCCATCAGTGAGTCGGGGAGCTACGAGCAGTACTTC.

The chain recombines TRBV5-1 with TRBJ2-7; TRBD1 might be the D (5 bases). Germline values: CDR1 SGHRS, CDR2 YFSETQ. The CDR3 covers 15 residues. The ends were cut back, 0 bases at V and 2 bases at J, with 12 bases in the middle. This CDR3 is CASSLVVGAAYEQYF. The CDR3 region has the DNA TGCGCCAGCAGCTTGGTGGTAGGGGCGGCCTACGAGCAGTACTTC.

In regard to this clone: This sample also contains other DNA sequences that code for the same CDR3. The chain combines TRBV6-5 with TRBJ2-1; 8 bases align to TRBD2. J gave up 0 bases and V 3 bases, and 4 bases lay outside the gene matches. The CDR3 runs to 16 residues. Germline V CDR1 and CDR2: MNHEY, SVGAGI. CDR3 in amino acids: CASSYTSGSSYNEQFF. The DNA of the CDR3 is TGTGCCAGCAGTTATACTAGCGGTAGCTCCTACAATGAGCAGTTCTTC.

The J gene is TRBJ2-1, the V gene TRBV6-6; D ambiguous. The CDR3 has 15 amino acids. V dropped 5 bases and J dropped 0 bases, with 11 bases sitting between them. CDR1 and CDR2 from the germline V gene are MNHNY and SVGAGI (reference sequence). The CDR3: CASSTDLSSYNEQFF. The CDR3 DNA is TGTGCCAGCAGTACCGACTTGAGCTCCTACAATGAGCAGTTCTTC.

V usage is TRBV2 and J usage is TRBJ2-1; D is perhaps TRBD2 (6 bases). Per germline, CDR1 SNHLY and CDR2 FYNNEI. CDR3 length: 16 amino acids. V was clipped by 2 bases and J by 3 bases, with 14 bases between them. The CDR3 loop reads CASSELGLPIYNEQFF. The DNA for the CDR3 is TGTGCCAGCAGTGAACTAGGACTACCGATCTACAATGAGCAGTTCTTC.